This T cell receptor beta chain was obtained from a study of blood T cell repertoires in COVID-19. Germline-derived CDR1 and CDR2 are KGHDR and SFDVKD. The CDR3 contains 13 residues. The V and J ends lost 4 bases and 8 bases respectively, with 10 bases between them. Generated by immunoSEQ multiplex PCR, the TCRdb table keeps only in-frame clones and is missing some. The table has fewer than 300,000 clones, more than 75% seen once. Sequencing used peripheral blood. The TCR was taken from a woman aged 40 to 50 who had recovered from COVID-19. The chain is built from TRBV24-1 and TRBJ2-2; perhaps TRBD1 as D (5 bases). The CDR3 protein is CATSDSRTGELFF. Written as DNA, the CDR3 is TGTGCCACCAGTGACTCCCGGACAGGGGAGCTGTTTTTT.